The 27 T cell receptor beta chains listed next were all sequenced from one sample in a study of CXCR3-negative and CXCR3-positive naive CD8 T cells. The study made its TRB cDNA libraries by 5' RACE, adding UMI labels. TCRdb reprocessed the 5' RACE reads and stores each CDR3 protein as one record, lacking DNA. The sample has roughly 29,000 distinct CDR3 sequences; the top ten hold about 9.4%. The sequenced sample consisted of memory CD8+ T cells from blood. The receptors shown here come from a human donor in good health. Some clones in this sample may be carry-over from other donors' samples.

V and J are TRBV9 and TRBJ2-4; the TRBD2 assignment by TCRdb is unverifiable without DNA. The germline CDR1 and CDR2 sequences are SGDLS and YYNGEE. There are 15 residues in the CDR3. The CDR3 loop is CASSMDSTSGTPRAF.

The V and J genes are TRBV7-7 and TRBJ2-2; TCRdb reports TRBD1, a call that lacks DNA to check it against. This CDR3 has 13 residues. Germline values: CDR1 SSHAT, CDR2 FNYEAQ (reference sequence). CDR3 sequence: CASSSVRAGELFF.

The chain carries TRBV9 and TRBJ2-1; TCRdb designates TRBD1, a call that cannot be tested without DNA. This CDR3 is 12 amino acids long. Germline loops: CDR1 SGDLS, CDR2 YYNGEE. CDR3: CASSGHRDEQFF.

The chain uses TRBV20-1 and TRBJ2-7. In germline, CDR1 is DFQATT, CDR2 SNEGSKA (reference sequence). The CDR3 sequence is 15 residues long. The CDR3 sequence: CSARDQLAGRNEQYF.

The V and J genes are TRBV7-9 and TRBJ1-1; as DNA is missing, the TRBD1 call by TCRdb cannot be tested. CDR3 length equals 14 residues. Germline V gene data show CDR1 as SEHNR and CDR2 as FQNEAQ (reference sequence). CDR3 loop: CASSLGGQGSTAFF.

The chain combines TRBV12-3 or TRBV12-4 with TRBJ2-4. This CDR3 is built from 14 residues. CDR3 sequence reads: CASSDSLAKNIQYF.

Measured by frequency, this clonotype is medium-sized. The chain combines TRBV7-6 with TRBJ2-5; TCRdb designates TRBD1, a call that cannot be tested without DNA. The CDR3 consists of 16 residues. Looked up from germline, CDR1 is SGHVS and CDR2 is FNYEAQ. The CDR3 sequence is CASSRQGVQGEETQYF.

The V gene is TRBV9, the J gene TRBJ1-1. The CDR3 loop spans 12 amino acids. CDR1 is SGDLS and CDR2 is YYNGEE in the germline V gene. CDR3: CASGGGHTEAFF.

V and J are TRBV11-2 and TRBJ2-2; the TCRdb call, TRBD2, lacks DNA for checking. The germline gives CDR1 SGHAT, CDR2 FQNNGV. The CDR3 runs to 18 residues. The CDR3 sequence: CASSSSTSGRGAPGELFF.

The rearrangement uses TRBV14 and TRBJ2-1. This CDR3 has 11 amino acids. Germline-derived CDR1 and CDR2 are SGHDN and FVKESK. The CDR3 loop is CASSQADEQFF. Full variable domain (outside the CDR3, taken from reference TRBV14 and TRBJ2-1): EAGVTQFPSHSVIEKGQTVTLRCDPISGHDNLYWYRRVMGKEIKFLLHFVKESKQDESGMPNNRFLAERTGGTYSTLKVQPAELEDSGVYFCASSQADEQFFGPGTRLTVL.

The rearrangement links TRBV5-1 to TRBJ2-1; as DNA is missing, the TRBD2 call by TCRdb cannot be tested. This CDR3 has 15 amino acids. Germline V gives CDR1 SGHRS, CDR2 YFSETQ. This chain's CDR3 is CASSPAGMFGVEQFF.

The chain carries TRBV4-2 and TRBJ2-7. There are 13 residues in the CDR3. Germline V gives CDR1 LGHNA, CDR2 YNFKEQ. CDR3: CASSQDLIDEQYF.

The CDR3 region is CSVGGARHPYNEQFF. V is TRBV29-1 and J is TRBJ2-1. The CDR3 consists of 15 residues. Germline V gene data show CDR1 as SQVTM and CDR2 as ANQGSEA.

The J gene is TRBJ2-1, the V gene TRBV5-8. This CDR3 region has 14 residues. Germline CDR1 and CDR2: SGHTS and YDEGEE. The chain's CDR3 is CASSLAGSYNEQFF.

The chain recombines TRBV29-1 with TRBJ2-7; TCRdb picks TRBD1, but there is no DNA to check that call. The CDR3 has 15 residues. CDR1 and CDR2 from the germline V gene are SQVTM and ANQGSEA. This CDR3 is CSVRRPGTGAYEQYF.

CDR3: CASSIGPQEQFF. The chain is built from TRBV19 and TRBJ2-1. CDR3 length: 12 residues. Germline V gives CDR1 LNHDA, CDR2 SQIVND (reference sequence).

The chain recombines TRBV28 with TRBJ2-7; there is no DNA to check the TCRdb D call of TRBD1. The CDR3 length is 17 residues. Germline lookup yields CDR1 MDHEN and CDR2 SYDVKM. The CDR3 loop reads CASSSIRVSLSYDEQYF.

This sequence joins TRBV27 and TRBJ2-5; the TCRdb D gene call, TRBD2, has no DNA to confirm it. CDR1 is MNHEY and CDR2 is SMNVEV in the germline V gene (reference sequence). The CDR3 extends over 16 amino acids. CDR3 sequence reads: CASSLAPGTLGETQYF.

V and J are TRBV20-1 and TRBJ1-3; the D gene TCRdb calls, TRBD1, cannot be checked with no DNA. Germline V gene data show CDR1 as DFQATT and CDR2 as SNEGSKA (reference sequence). CDR3 length: 16 amino acids. The CDR3 protein is CSATRGDREAGNTIYF.

The V and J genes are TRBV12-3 or TRBV12-4 and TRBJ2-1; the TRBD2 assignment by TCRdb is unverifiable without DNA. The CDR3 loop spans 12 amino acids. CDR3 protein: CATQLAGEEQFF.

Measured by frequency, this clonotype is medium-sized (0.01 to 0.1%). The CDR3 loop reads CASSSHGGPGNEQFF. This chain connects TRBV7-2 to TRBJ2-1; TCRdb's D call, TRBD2, is unchecked because there is no DNA. Germline loops: CDR1 SGHTA, CDR2 FQGNSA. This CDR3 has 15 residues.

This sequence joins TRBV6-2 or TRBV6-3 and TRBJ2-5; there is no DNA to check the TCRdb D call of TRBD1. The CDR3 spans 19 residues. Per the germline V gene, CDR1 is MNHEY and CDR2 is SVGEGT. CDR3 sequence: CASSETAPGGGPAQETQYF.

The CDR3 sequence is CASSHVLGVQLEQYF. This chain joins TRBV7-9 and TRBJ2-7; there is no DNA to check the TCRdb D call of TRBD1. Looked up from germline, CDR1 is SEHNR and CDR2 is FQNEAQ (reference sequence). This CDR3 is built from 15 residues. Variable domain in full (rest from reference TRBV7-9 and TRBJ2-7): DTGVSQNPRHKITKRGQNVTFRCDPISEHNRLYWYRQTLGQGPEFLTYFQNEAQLEKSRLLSDRFSAERPKGSFSTLEIQRTEQGDSAMYLCASSHVLGVQLEQYFGPGTRLTVT.

CDR3 residues: CASNGGEVYNEQFF. V usage is TRBV25-1 and J usage is TRBJ2-1; the D call of TRBD1 rests on TCRdb alone, since no DNA is present to check it. Germline V gene data show CDR1 as MGHDK and CDR2 as SYGVNS. The CDR3 is made up of 14 amino acids.

V usage is TRBV29-1 and J usage is TRBJ2-6. This CDR3 region has 12 residues. Germline V gene sequence: CDR1 SQVTM, CDR2 ANQGSEA. The CDR3 spells CSAVTGANVLTF.

J is TRBJ1-1 and V is TRBV19. CDR3 length equals 13 residues. CDR1 and CDR2 (germline): LNHDA, SQIVND (reference sequence). Here the CDR3 reads CASSSALNTEAFF.

The chain uses TRBV4-3 and TRBJ1-5. From germline, CDR1 is LGHNA and CDR2 YSLEER. The CDR3 is made up of 15 amino acids. This CDR3 reads CASSPSLSSNQPQHF.